This TCR beta chain was identified in a study of shared clonotypes between healthy human individuals. Libraries were prepared by immunoSEQ multiplex PCR; TCRdb keeps only in-frame clonotypes and omits some of them. The sample lists 150,000 to 200,000 clones; about 93% were seen once. Deletions cut 4 bases from V and 4 bases from J, with 17 bases between. The length of the CDR3 is 16 residues. CDR1 and CDR2 (germline): SGHNT, YYREEE (reference sequence). Study conclusions and caveats: Compared with clonotypes that all four donors shared, non-shared clonotypes had lower generation probabilities. With few donors, the genetic and exposure-history diversity represented was limited.

About this clone itself: What it binds is unknown.

The chain employs TRBV5-4 and TRBJ2-2, with D perhaps matching TRBD1 (5 bases). The sequence was obtained from a woman in her twenties or thirties in good health. Sample: naive CD4+ T cells sorted from blood. Subset described: CD45RA+ positively selected. The CDR3 sequence: CASSDPRQGVTGELFF. The CDR3 DNA sequence: TGTGCCAGCAGCGATCCTCGTCAGGGTGTCACCGGGGAGCTGTTTTTT.